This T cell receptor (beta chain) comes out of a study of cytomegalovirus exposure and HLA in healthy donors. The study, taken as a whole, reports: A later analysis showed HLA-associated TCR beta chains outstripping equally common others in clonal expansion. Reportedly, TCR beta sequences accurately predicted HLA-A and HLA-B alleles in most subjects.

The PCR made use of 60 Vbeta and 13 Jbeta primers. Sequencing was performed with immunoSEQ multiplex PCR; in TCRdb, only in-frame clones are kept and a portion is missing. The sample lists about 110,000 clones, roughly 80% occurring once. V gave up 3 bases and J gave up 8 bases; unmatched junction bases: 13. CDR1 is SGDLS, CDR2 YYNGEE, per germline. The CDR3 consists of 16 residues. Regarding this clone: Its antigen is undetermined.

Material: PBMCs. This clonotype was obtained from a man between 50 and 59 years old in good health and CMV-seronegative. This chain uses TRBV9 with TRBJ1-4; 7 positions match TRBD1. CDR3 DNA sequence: TGTGCCAGCAGCGGCCTGGGCGGGACAGTAGGAGAAAAACTGTTTTTT. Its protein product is CASSGLGGTVGEKLFF.